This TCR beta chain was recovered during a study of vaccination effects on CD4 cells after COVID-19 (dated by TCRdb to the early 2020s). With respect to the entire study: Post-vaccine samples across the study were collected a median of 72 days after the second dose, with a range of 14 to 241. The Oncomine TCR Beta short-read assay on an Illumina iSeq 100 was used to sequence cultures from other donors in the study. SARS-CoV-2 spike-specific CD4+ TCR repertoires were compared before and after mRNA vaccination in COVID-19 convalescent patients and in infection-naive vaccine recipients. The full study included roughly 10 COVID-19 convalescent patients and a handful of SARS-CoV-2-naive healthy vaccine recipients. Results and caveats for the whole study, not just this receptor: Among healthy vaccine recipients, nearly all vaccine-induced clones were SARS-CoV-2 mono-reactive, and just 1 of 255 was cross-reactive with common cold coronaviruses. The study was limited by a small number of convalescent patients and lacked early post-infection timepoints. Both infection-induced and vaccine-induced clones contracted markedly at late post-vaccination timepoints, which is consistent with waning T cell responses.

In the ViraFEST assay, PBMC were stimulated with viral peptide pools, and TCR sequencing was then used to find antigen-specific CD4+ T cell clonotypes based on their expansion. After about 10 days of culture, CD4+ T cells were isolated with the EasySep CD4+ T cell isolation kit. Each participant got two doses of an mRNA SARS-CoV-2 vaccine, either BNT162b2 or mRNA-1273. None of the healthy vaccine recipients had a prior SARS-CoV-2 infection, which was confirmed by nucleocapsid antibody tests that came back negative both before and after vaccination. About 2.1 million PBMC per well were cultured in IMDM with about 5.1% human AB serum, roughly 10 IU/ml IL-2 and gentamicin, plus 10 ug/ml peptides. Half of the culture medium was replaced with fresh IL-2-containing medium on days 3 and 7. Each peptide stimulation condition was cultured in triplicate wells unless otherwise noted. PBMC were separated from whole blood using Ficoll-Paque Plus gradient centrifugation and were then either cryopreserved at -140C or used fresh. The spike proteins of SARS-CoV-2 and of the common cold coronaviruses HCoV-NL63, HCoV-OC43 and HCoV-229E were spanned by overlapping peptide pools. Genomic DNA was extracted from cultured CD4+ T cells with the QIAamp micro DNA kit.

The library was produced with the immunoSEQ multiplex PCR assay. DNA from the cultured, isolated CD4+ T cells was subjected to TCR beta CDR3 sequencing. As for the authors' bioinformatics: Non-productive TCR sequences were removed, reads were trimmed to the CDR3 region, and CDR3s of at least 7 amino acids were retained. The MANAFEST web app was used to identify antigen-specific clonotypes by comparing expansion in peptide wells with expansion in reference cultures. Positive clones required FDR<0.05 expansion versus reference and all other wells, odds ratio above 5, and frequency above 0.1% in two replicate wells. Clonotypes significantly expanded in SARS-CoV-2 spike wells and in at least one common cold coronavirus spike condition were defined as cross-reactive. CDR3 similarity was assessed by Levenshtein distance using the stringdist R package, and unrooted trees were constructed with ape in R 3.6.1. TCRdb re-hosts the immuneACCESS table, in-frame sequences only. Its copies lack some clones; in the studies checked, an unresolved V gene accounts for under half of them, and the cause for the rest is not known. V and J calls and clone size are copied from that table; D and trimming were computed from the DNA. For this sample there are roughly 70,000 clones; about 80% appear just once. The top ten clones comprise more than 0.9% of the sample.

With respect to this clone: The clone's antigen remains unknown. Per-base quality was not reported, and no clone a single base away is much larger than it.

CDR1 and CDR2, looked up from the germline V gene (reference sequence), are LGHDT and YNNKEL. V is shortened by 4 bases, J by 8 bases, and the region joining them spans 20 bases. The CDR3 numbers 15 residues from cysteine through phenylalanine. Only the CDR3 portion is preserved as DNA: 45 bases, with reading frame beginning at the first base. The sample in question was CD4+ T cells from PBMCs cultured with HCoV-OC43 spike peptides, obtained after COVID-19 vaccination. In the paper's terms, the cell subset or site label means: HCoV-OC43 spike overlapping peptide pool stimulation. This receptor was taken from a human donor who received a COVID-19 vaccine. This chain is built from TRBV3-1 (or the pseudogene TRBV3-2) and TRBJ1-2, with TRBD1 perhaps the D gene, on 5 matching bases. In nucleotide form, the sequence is TGTGCCAGCAGCCCACTCGGGGGGGGGTATCGAGGCTACACCTTC. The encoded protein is CASSPLGGGYRGYTF.